Shown below are 10 T cell receptor beta chains from a single sample sequenced in a study of tumor-infiltrating lymphocytes in localized non-small cell lung cancer. Repertoires were generated with immunoSEQ multiplex PCR, while TCRdb's copy carries only in-frame clones and drops some. The sample has fewer than 20,000 clones, around three quarters seen once. The sequencing sample was made of lung tumor tissue. These receptors were obtained from a human donor with non-small cell lung cancer.

The sample holds one count of this clone. This chain connects TRBV15 to TRBJ1-4; tentative D call: TRBD1 (6 bases). The V gene's germline CDR1 is LNHNV and CDR2 YYDKDF (reference sequence). V was trimmed by 0 bases and J by 0 bases, leaving 8 bases between them. The CDR3 length is 16 residues. The CDR3 bases are TGTGCCACCAGCAGAGATAAGGGGGCAACTAATGAAAAACTGTTTTTT. It translates to CATSRDKGATNEKLFF.

This clone is medium-sized within its sample. The chain carries TRBV30 and TRBJ2-1; unclear D gene. V was shortened by 4 bases and J by 7 bases, with 17 bases between the two germline ends. Per the germline V gene, CDR1 is GTSNPN and CDR2 is SVGIG (reference sequence). This CDR3 is built from 14 residues. CDR3 residues: CAWILGSPGNEQFF. The CDR3, as DNA: TGTGCCTGGATCCTTGGTAGCCCCGGGAATGAGCAGTTCTTC.

The V gene is TRBV6-6, the J gene TRBJ1-1; 7 nucleotides line up with TRBD1. Germline CDR1 reads MNHNY; CDR2 reads SVGAGI (reference sequence). This CDR3 has 13 residues. V was pared by 7 bases and J by 7 bases, with 9 bases of the junction left unmatched. The CDR3 DNA follows: TGTGCCAGCACCCAGGACAGGACGAATGAAGCTTTCTTT. Translated: CASTQDRTNEAFF.

The count of this clone is one. Here the CDR3 DNA reads TGTGCCAGCAGTTTATCGATGGGTAGAAATCAGCCCCAGCATTTT. Residues: CASSLSMGRNQPQHF. This chain connects TRBV27 to TRBJ1-5; D is ambiguous. The CDR3 runs 15 residues. In germline, CDR1 is MNHEY, CDR2 SMNVEV (reference sequence). Trimming took 0 bases from V and 4 from J, leaving 10 bases between them.

By proportion, this clone is medium-sized. The chain couples TRBV7-2 to TRBJ1-1; unclear D gene. Germline V gene sequence: CDR1 SGHTA, CDR2 FQGNSA. V dropped 5 bases and J dropped 4 bases, with 14 bases sitting between them. The CDR3 extends over 14 amino acids. This CDR3 reads CASSLSGSLTEAFF. As DNA, the CDR3 is TGTGCCAGCAGCCTCTCAGGCAGCCTCACTGAAGCTTTCTTT.

The chain couples TRBV27 to TRBJ2-3; D gene ambiguous. V gave up 5 bases and J gave up 2 bases, with 14 bases separating them. The CDR3 is made up of 15 amino acids. The germline V gene has CDR1 MNHEY and CDR2 SMNVEV (reference sequence). The CDR3 is CASSPGFQITDTQYF. CDR3 coding DNA: TGTGCCAGCAGTCCGGGCTTTCAAATCACAGATACGCAGTATTTT.

The chain links TRBV7-2 to TRBJ1-5; D not resolved. V was clipped by 5 bases and J by 0 bases, with 11 bases between them. The CDR3 contains 15 residues. Germline V gene sequence: CDR1 SGHTA, CDR2 FQGNSA. CDR3 nucleotide sequence: TGTGCCAGCAGCCCCTTAAGAGGTAGCAATCAGCCCCAGCATTTT. As protein: CASSPLRGSNQPQHF.

This chain uses TRBV6-1 with TRBJ1-4, with TRBD1 matching 9 bases. The germline gives CDR1 MNHNS, CDR2 SASEGT. V was pared by 2 bases and J by 12 bases, with 10 bases of the junction left unmatched. The CDR3 has 15 amino acids. Written as DNA, the CDR3 is TGTGCCAGCAGTGAACTCGGGACAGGGATCGGGGAACTGTTTTTT. Translation gives CASSELGTGIGELFF.

This clone is medium-sized in the sample. This rearrangement joins TRBV27 to TRBJ1-1; D is unresolved. In germline, CDR1 is MNHEY, CDR2 SMNVEV (reference sequence). V shed 4 bases and J shed 1 base, with 7 bases lying between them. This CDR3 has 13 residues. The CDR3 nucleotides read TGTGCCAGCAGTTGGCGTCCGAACACTGAAGCTTTCTTT. Protein: CASSWRPNTEAFF.

This clone appeared a few times. V and J are TRBV10-1 and TRBJ1-1; D remains ambiguous. There are 13 residues in the CDR3. Per the germline V gene, CDR1 is WNHNN and CDR2 is SYGVQD (reference sequence). The V and J ends lost 4 bases and 1 base respectively, with 7 bases between them. The CDR3 loop reads CASSVNPNTEAFF. CDR3 DNA sequence: TGCGCCAGCAGTGTTAACCCGAACACTGAAGCTTTCTTT.